This T cell receptor (beta chain) was retrieved from a study of blood T cell repertoires in COVID-19. Study details: Acute-phase and convalescent COVID-19 samples originated in the United States, Italy and Spain.

TCRdb keeps only in-frame clones here, not all; method: immunoSEQ multiplex PCR. The sample has around 250,000 clones; approximately 85% are singletons. Living in 24 US areas, the participants were between 18 and 89 years of age. Recovered Cohort 3 donors showed two negative PCRs, clearance, or symptom resolution. CDR3 length equals 15 residues. The junction had 4 bases not matched to a gene; V was cut back by 5 bases and J by 0 bases. Germline CDR1 SGHTA, CDR2 FQGNSA. The sequencing sample was made of PBMCs or T cells enriched from blood (not recorded which). The chain has TRBV7-2 and TRBJ1-3, with TRBD1 matching over 7 bases. The sequence was collected from a woman between 45 and 60 years old who had recovered from COVID-19. CDR3 sequence (DNA): TGTGCCAGCAGCCGGGGACAGAGCTCTGGAAACACCATATATTTT. Its protein product is CASSRGQSSGNTIYF.